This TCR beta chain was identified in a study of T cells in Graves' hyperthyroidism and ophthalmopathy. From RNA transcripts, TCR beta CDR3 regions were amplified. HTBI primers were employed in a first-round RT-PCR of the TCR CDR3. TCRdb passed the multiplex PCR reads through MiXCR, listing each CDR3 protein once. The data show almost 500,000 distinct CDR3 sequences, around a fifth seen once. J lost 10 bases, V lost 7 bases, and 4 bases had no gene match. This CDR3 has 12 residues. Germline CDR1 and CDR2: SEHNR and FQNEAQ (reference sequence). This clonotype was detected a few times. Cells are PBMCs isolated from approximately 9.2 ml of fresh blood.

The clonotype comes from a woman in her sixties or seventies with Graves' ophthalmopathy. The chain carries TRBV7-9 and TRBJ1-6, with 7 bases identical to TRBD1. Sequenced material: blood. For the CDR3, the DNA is TGTGCCAGCAAGGGGGCCTTCTCACCCCTCCACTTT. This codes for CASKGAFSPLHF.